The 24 T cell receptor beta chains below all came from one sample that was sequenced in a study of CD8 T cells in ankylosing spondylitis. MiXCR, applied by TCRdb to the 5' RACE reads, yields one record per CDR3 protein. The data contain 500,000 to 550,000 distinct CDR3 sequences, 9.5% to 15% of them seen just once; the ten biggest clones take up under 7.5%. What these receptors recognize is not known. Study results and caveats: Made up of fewer than 10 highly homologous variants, a TCR beta motif appeared characteristic of ankylosing spondylitis blood.

The specimen sequenced was blood, either unsorted or a sorted T cell fraction (not recorded which). All receptors derive from a male donor with ankylosing spondylitis.

In its sample, this clonotype was seen a few times. The rearrangement links TRBV5-1 to TRBJ1-1, with D tentatively TRBD1 (6 bases). The CDR3 runs 13 residues. Per the germline V gene, CDR1 is SGHRS and CDR2 is YFSETQ. Deletions cut 0 bases from V and 8 bases from J, with 11 bases between. CDR3 protein: CASSLGGQLEAFF. In DNA form, the CDR3 reads TGCGCCAGCAGCTTGGGCGGACAGCTGGAAGCTTTCTTT.

This clonotype has more than one count but fewer than ten. J is TRBJ1-1 and V is TRBV12-3 or TRBV12-4; D perhaps matches TRBD1 (6 bases). Trimming cost V 3 bases and J 1 base, with 9 bases left between them. The CDR3 spans 14 residues. The CDR3 coding sequence is TGTGCCAGCAGTTTCGTAGGGGGGAACACTGAAGCTTTCTTT. It is translated as CASSFVGGNTEAFF.

The V call is TRBV5-1, the J call TRBJ2-1; 12 bases align to TRBD2. Per germline, CDR1 SGHRS and CDR2 YFSETQ. There are 15 residues in the CDR3. J lost 8 bases, V lost 5 bases, and 8 bases had no gene match. The CDR3, as DNA: TGCGCCAGCAGGACGGGACTAGCGGGTCTCTATGAGCAGTTCTTC. Amino acids: CASRTGLAGLYEQFF.

This clonotype has a count of ten or more. The rearrangement joins TRBV7-6 to TRBJ2-1; the match to TRBD2 covers 12 bases. This CDR3 contains 16 residues. Germline V gene sequence: CDR1 SGHVS, CDR2 FNYEAQ. With 0 bases clipped from V and 6 bases from J, the junction kept 3 bases outside the gene matches. The CDR3 reads CASSLATSGSRNEQFF. CDR3 sequence (DNA): TGTGCCAGCAGCTTAGCGACTAGCGGGAGTCGCAATGAGCAGTTCTTC.

The chain recombines TRBV7-2 with TRBJ2-3; D is perhaps TRBD1 (5 bases). This CDR3 contains 15 residues. Germline CDR1 and CDR2: SGHTA and FQGNSA. V was pared by 5 bases and J by 4 bases, with 16 bases between. The CDR3 coding sequence is TGTGCCAGCAGCCCTCGACAGTACCTCCCAGATACGCAGTATTTT. It translates to CASSPRQYLPDTQYF.

The chain carries TRBV13 and TRBJ1-1; tentative D call: TRBD1 (6 bases). Germline lookup yields CDR1 PRHDT and CDR2 FYEKMQ (reference sequence). Between the trimmed V and J ends, which lost 5 bases and 3 bases, there was a span of 16 bases. This CDR3 contains 15 residues. The DNA for the CDR3 is TGTGCCAGCAGCCCAGAAGGGGGGGCATACACTGAAGCTTTCTTT. Protein product: CASSPEGGAYTEAFF.

This clonotype came up a few times. The gene calls are TRBV4-2 and TRBJ2-2, with 9 bases fitting TRBD1. Looked up from germline, CDR1 is LGHNA and CDR2 is YNFKEQ. The V gene end was trimmed by 4 bases and the J gene end by 4 bases; junction bases not matched to a gene: 7. The CDR3 extends over 16 amino acids. The DNA for the CDR3 is TGTGCCAGCAGCCCCCCGGGACAGGGTATCACCGGGGAGCTGTTTTTT. It yields the protein CASSPPGQGITGELFF.

This chain uses TRBV19 with TRBJ2-3, with 11 bases fitting TRBD1. After removal of 7 bases from V and 5 bases from J, the junction contained 5 bases not matched to a gene. From germline, CDR1 is LNHDA and CDR2 SQIVND (reference sequence). The CDR3 is 14 residues long. The CDR3 is CASTRGTGGDTQYF. The CDR3 region has the DNA TGTGCCAGTACCCGTGGGACAGGGGGAGATACGCAGTATTTT.

This clonotype has a count of ten or more. The V call is TRBV5-8, the J call TRBJ1-5; D is possibly TRBD1 (6 bases). V was trimmed by 4 bases and J by 5 bases, leaving 13 bases between them. This CDR3 region has 14 residues. Looked up from germline, CDR1 is SGHTS and CDR2 is YDEGEE. CDR3 bases: TGTGCCAGCAGCCCGACAGGTTTTGATCAGCCCCAGCATTTT. Translation gives CASSPTGFDQPQHF.

V usage is TRBV4-2 and J usage is TRBJ1-1; TRBD1 might be the D (6 bases). V gave up 2 bases and J gave up 0 bases, with 10 bases separating them. The V gene's germline CDR1 is LGHNA and CDR2 YNFKEQ. The CDR3 contains 15 residues. This CDR3 is CASSQTTGMNTEAFF. CDR3 nucleotides: TGTGCCAGCAGCCAAACAACAGGGATGAACACTGAAGCTTTCTTT.

This rearrangement joins TRBV3-1 to TRBJ1-5; D is unclear. In germline, CDR1 is LGHDT, CDR2 YNNKEL (reference sequence). The V end was cut by 4 bases, the J end by 5 bases, with 15 bases between. The CDR3 sequence is 15 residues long. CDR3 in DNA: TGTGCCAGCAGCCGCGGGGTGGATGTGGATCAGCCCCAGCATTTT. Protein: CASSRGVDVDQPQHF.

The V call is TRBV7-9, the J call TRBJ1-2; no definite D call. Germline V CDR1 and CDR2: SEHNR, FQNEAQ (reference sequence). Trimming took off 7 bases at V and 8 bases at J, with 17 bases between the two ends. This CDR3 comprises 13 residues. The CDR3 region has the DNA TGTGCCAGCACCCTTGGGTCCCAAGGAGGCTACACCTTC. Its translation is CASTLGSQGGYTF.

This chain links TRBV5-1 with TRBJ2-2; unclear D gene. Between the trimmed V and J ends, which lost 7 bases and 3 bases, there was a span of 13 bases. Germline CDR1 reads SGHRS; CDR2 reads YFSETQ. The CDR3 length is 14 residues. The CDR3 here is CASCNGDYTGELFF. The CDR3 coding sequence is TGCGCCAGCTGTAACGGAGATTACACCGGGGAGCTGTTTTTT.

V is TRBV27 and J is TRBJ1-5; 10 nucleotides match TRBD1. Losses at the gene ends were 6 bases for V and 5 bases for J; bases not matched to a gene: 7. The CDR3 loop spans 15 amino acids. The germline gives CDR1 MNHEY, CDR2 SMNVEV (reference sequence). The CDR3 spells CASRAGTGVHQPQHF. The DNA for the CDR3 is TGTGCCAGCAGAGCCGGGACAGGGGTTCATCAGCCCCAGCATTTT.

This clonotype was counted many times. V is TRBV5-4 and J is TRBJ1-2; TRBD1 is a possible D gene (5 bases). The CDR3 length is 13 residues. The germline CDR1 and CDR2 sequences are SGHNT and YYREEE (reference sequence). Trimming left V 0 bases short and J 6 bases short, with 9 bases between. CDR3 DNA: TGTGCCAGCAGCTTGGTTTCCAGGGATGGCTACACCTTC. It is translated as CASSLVSRDGYTF.

The table lists this clonotype with many counts. The gene calls are TRBV9 and TRBJ1-3; D gene ambiguous. Trimming cost V 2 bases and J 0 bases, with 6 bases left between them. The germline gives CDR1 SGDLS, CDR2 YYNGEE. The CDR3 is made up of 14 amino acids. The CDR3 bases are TGTGCCAGCAGCGTCCCAGCCTCTGGAAACACCATATATTTT. Its protein is CASSVPASGNTIYF.

This clonotype was found a few times. The CDR3 nucleotides read TGTGCCAGCAGTTCCCCACCGGGACAGGGGGTCCCAACAGATACGCAGTATTTT. Its protein is CASSSPPGQGVPTDTQYF. This chain joins TRBV6-2 or TRBV6-3 and TRBJ2-3; TRBD1 aligns across 11 bases. The CDR3 extends over 18 amino acids. Germline assignment: CDR1 MNHEY and CDR2 SVGEGT. Unmatched junction bases numbered 12, after V lost 4 bases and J lost 3 bases.

This clonotype has only a few counts. One end of the junction is discordant with germline, which a read error may explain. This chain connects TRBV12-3 or TRBV12-4 to TRBJ1-5; 12 bases match TRBD1. The CDR3 has 18 residues. CDR3 loop: CACSSGTGGVVINQPQHF. The CDR3 DNA reads as TGTGCCTGCAGTTCCGGGACAGGGGGCGTTGTGATCAATCAGCCCCAGCATTTT.

This clonotype has at least ten counts. The V gene is TRBV27, the J gene TRBJ1-2; D gene uncertain. V lost 4 bases and J 2 bases, leaving 8 bases between the germline ends. Germline V gene data show CDR1 as MNHEY and CDR2 as SMNVEV (reference sequence). The CDR3 length is 13 residues. DNA for the CDR3: TGTGCCAGCAGTTATACAGCGAACTATGGCTACACCTTC. It specifies CASSYTANYGYTF.

This clonotype was recorded a few times. The rearrangement links TRBV15 to TRBJ2-5; TRBD2 is a possible D gene (6 bases). Trimming cost V 7 bases and J 2 bases, with 14 bases left between them. In germline, CDR1 is LNHNV, CDR2 YYDKDF (reference sequence). The length of the CDR3 is 14 residues. CDR3 sequence (DNA): TGTGCCACCAATCACGGCGGGGAACAAGAGACCCAGTACTTC. Translating it yields CATNHGGEQETQYF. Drawing the rest from reference TRBV15 and TRBJ2-5, the complete variable domain is DAMVIQNPRYQVTQFGKPVTLSCSQTLNHNVMYWYQQKSSQAPKLLFHYYDKDFNNEADTPDNFQSRRPNTSFCFLDIRSPGLGDTAMYLCATNHGGEQETQYFGPGTRLLVL.

This clonotype was counted a few times. V is TRBV20-1 and J is TRBJ1-4; 7 positions match TRBD1. Germline trimming cut 3 bases from V and 6 bases from J; bases unmatched to any gene: 4. The CDR3 runs to 13 residues. Germline CDR1 DFQATT, CDR2 SNEGSKA (reference sequence). The CDR3 loop is CSARTGFDEKLFF. The CDR3 DNA reads TGCAGTGCTAGGACAGGGTTTGATGAAAAACTGTTTTTT.

This clonotype was counted at least ten times. The rearrangement links TRBV5-6 to TRBJ1-5; D may be TRBD1 (5 bases). V dropped 3 bases and J dropped 9 bases, with 19 bases sitting between them. CDR1 is SGHDT, CDR2 YYEEEE, per germline. The CDR3 consists of 15 residues. CDR3 DNA sequence: TGTGCCAGCAGCTCGGGGCCTGTACGCGATGGGCCCCAGCATTTT. The encoded protein is CASSSGPVRDGPQHF.

The V gene is TRBV29-1, the J gene TRBJ2-3, with D maybe TRBD2 (6 bases). Trimming stripped 7 bases from V and 0 bases from J, with 11 bases between. From germline, CDR1 is SQVTM and CDR2 ANQGSEA. The CDR3 is 13 residues long. The CDR3, as DNA: TGCAGCGCGAATAGCGGTAGCACAGATACGCAGTATTTT. As protein: CSANSGSTDTQYF.

The chain employs TRBV7-9 and TRBJ2-5; 11 bases agree with TRBD2. CDR3 length: 16 amino acids. V shed 5 bases, J shed 5 bases, and the junction held 10 bases outside the gene matches. The germline CDR1 and CDR2 sequences are SEHNR and FQNEAQ (reference sequence). The CDR3 region has the DNA TGTGCCAGCAGCCCGGGACTAGCGGTCCAAACTGAGACCCAGTACTTC. This gives the protein CASSPGLAVQTETQYF. The variable domain in full, with the rest retrieved from reference TRBV7-9 and TRBJ2-5, is DTGVSQNPRHKITKRGQNVTFRCDPISEHNRLYWYRQTLGQGPEFLTYFQNEAQLEKSRLLSDRFSAERPKGSFSTLEIQRTEQGDSAMYLCASSPGLAVQTETQYFGPGTRLLVL.